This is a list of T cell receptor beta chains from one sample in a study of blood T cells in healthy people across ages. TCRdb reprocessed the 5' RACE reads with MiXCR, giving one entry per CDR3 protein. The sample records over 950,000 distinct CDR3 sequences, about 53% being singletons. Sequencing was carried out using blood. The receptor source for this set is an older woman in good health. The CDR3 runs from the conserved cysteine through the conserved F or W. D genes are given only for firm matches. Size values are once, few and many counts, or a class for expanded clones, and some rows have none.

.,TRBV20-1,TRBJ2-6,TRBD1,CSASDRGPGANVLTF,TGCAGTGCTAGCGACAGGGGACCTGGGGCCAACGTCCTGACTTTC
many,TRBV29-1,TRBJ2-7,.,CSVEKGGKQYF,TGCAGCGTTGAAAAGGGGGGAAAGCAGTACTTC
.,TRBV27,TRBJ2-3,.,CASSNFYTQYF,TGTGCCAGCAGTAACTTCTATACGCAGTATTTT
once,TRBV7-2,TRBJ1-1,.,CASSFNWGMRTEAFF,TGTGCCAGCAGCTTTAACTGGGGAATGCGCACTGAAGCTTTCTTT
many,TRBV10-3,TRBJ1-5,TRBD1,CAISTGNSNQPQHF,TGTGCCATCTCGACAGGGAATAGCAATCAGCCCCAGCATTTT
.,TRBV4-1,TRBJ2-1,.,CASSPTLRASYNEQFF,TGCGCCAGCAGCCCGACTCTTAGGGCTTCCTACAATGAGCAGTTCTTC
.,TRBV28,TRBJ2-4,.,CASNNRDWAFQNIQYF,TGTGCCAGCAACAATCGGGACTGGGCTTTCCAAAACATTCAGTACTTC
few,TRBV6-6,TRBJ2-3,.,CASSWTDTQYF,TGTGCCAGCAGTTGGACAGATACGCAGTATTTT
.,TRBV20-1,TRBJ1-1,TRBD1,CSARTQGAGTEAFF,TGCAGTGCTAGAACCCAGGGGGCAGGCACTGAAGCTTTCTTT
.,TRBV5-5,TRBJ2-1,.,CASSPLGREYNEQFF,TGTGCCAGCAGCCCGTTGGGCAGGGAATACAATGAGCAGTTCTTC
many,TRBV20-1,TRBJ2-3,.,CSATPVLTDTQYF,TGCAGTGCTACCCCGGTCCTCACAGATACGCAGTATTTT
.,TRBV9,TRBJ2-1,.,CASSVVGGPYNEQFF,TGTGCCAGCAGCGTAGTGGGGGGACCCTACAATGAGCAGTTCTTC
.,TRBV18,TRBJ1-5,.,CASSRGFGEPQHF,TGTGCCAGCTCACGTGGGTTTGGGGAGCCCCAGCATTTT
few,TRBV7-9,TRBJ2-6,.,CASSSRGGANVLTF,TGTGCCAGCAGCTCCCGGGGGGGGGCCAACGTCCTGACTTTC
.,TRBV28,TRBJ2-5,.,CASSLRRYNEQYF,TGTGCCAGCAGTTTGAGGCGGTACAATGAGCAGTACTTC
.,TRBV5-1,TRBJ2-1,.,CASSFPGSQETQFF,TGCGCCAGCAGCTTCCCGGGTAGCCAAGAGACCCAGTTCTTC
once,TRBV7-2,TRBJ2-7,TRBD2,CASSFTSGKYEQYF,TGTGCCAGCAGCTTTACTAGCGGGAAGTACGAGCAGTACTTC
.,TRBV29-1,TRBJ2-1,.,CSVEVVRPEQFF,TGCAGCGTTGAAGTCGTAAGGCCTGAGCAGTTCTTC
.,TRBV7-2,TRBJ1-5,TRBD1,CAGSFGTANQPQHF,TGTGCCGGCAGCTTCGGGACAGCAAATCAGCCCCAGCATTTT
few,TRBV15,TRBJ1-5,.,CATSRDLRSNQPQHF,TGTGCCACCAGCAGAGACCTGAGGAGCAATCAGCCCCAGCATTTT
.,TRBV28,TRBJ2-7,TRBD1,CASSRNYGTGWNEQYF,TGTGCCAGCAGCAGAAACTACGGGACAGGGTGGAACGAGCAGTACTTC
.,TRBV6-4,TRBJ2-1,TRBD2,CVSSDPGLAGGYNEQFF,TGTGTCAGCAGCGACCCGGGACTAGCGGGGGGTTACAATGAGCAGTTCTTC
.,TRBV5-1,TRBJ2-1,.,CASSILEGNEQFF,TGCGCCAGCAGCATCCTAGAGGGCAATGAGCAGTTCTTC
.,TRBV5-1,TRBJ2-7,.,CASGDRPTYEQYF,TGCGCCAGCGGCGACAGGCCAACCTACGAGCAGTACTTC
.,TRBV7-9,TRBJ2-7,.,CASSLGASDKFSYEQYF,TGTGCCAGCAGCTTAGGGGCTAGCGATAAGTTTTCCTACGAGCAGTACTTC
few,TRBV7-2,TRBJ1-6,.,CASSSTPTVSPLHF,TGTGCCAGCAGCTCGACACCGACCGTCTCACCCCTCCACTTT
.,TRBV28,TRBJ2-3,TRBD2,CASSSRSRTSGRPDTQYF,TGTGCCAGCAGTTCCCGTTCCCGGACTAGCGGGAGGCCAGATACGCAGTATTTT
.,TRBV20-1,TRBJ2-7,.,CSARSSPGQGKYEQYF,TGCAGTGCTAGATCCTCCCCGGGACAAGGGAAGTACGAGCAGTACTTC
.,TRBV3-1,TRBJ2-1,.,CASSSQEGPKHNEQFF,TGTGCCAGCAGCTCACAAGAAGGACCGAAGCACAATGAGCAGTTCTTC
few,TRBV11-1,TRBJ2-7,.,CASSYLAAYEQYF,TGTGCCAGCAGCTACCTAGCCGCCTACGAGCAGTACTTC
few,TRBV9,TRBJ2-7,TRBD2,CASSVATGRQYEQYF,TGTGCCAGCAGCGTAGCAACCGGGAGGCAATACGAGCAGTACTTC
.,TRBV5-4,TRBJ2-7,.,CAGSFWGVGRAQYF,TGTGCCGGCAGCTTTTGGGGAGTCGGTAGGGCCCAGTACTTC
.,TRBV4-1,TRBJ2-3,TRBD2,CASSTGLAGGPALADTQYF,TGCGCCAGTAGCACCGGACTAGCGGGAGGGCCGGCTCTAGCAGATACGCAGTATTTT
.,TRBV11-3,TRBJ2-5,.,CASSLQGDEGETQYF,TGTGCCAGCAGCTTACAGGGAGACGAGGGAGAGACCCAGTACTTC
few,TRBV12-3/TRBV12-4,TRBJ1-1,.,CASRRSMNTEAFF,TGTGCCAGCAGACGTTCCATGAACACTGAAGCTTTCTTT
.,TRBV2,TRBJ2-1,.,CASSFAHEQFF,TGTGCCAGCAGTTTTGCCCATGAGCAGTTCTTC
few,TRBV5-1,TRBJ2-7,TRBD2,CASSSAPTSGNYEQYF,TGCGCCAGCAGCTCGGCCCCGACTAGCGGCAACTACGAGCAGTACTTC
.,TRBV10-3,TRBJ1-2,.,CAISTSLYRDPAPHGYTF,TGTGCCATCAGTACTAGTCTTTATCGGGACCCAGCTCCCCATGGCTACACCTTC
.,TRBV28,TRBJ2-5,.,CASLGEQETQYF,TGTGCCAGCCTCGGGGAGCAAGAGACCCAGTACTTC
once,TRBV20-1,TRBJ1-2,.,CSAREPDMNYGYTF,TGCAGTGCTAGAGAACCGGACATGAACTATGGCTACACCTTC
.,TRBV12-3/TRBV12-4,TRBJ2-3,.,CASSFTAPPPVGYTDTQYF,TGTGCCAGCAGTTTTACTGCCCCCCCCCCGGTCGGGTACACAGATACGCAGTATTTT
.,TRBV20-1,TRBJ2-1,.,CSARRPRKGNEQFF,TGCAGTGCTAGACGCCCTAGGAAGGGGAATGAGCAGTTCTTC
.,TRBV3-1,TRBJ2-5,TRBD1,CASSPGGQGLREQYF,TGTGCCAGCAGCCCGGGGGGACAGGGATTACGAGAGCAGTACTTC
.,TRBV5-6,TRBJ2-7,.,CASSLKLYTYEQYF,TGTGCCAGCAGCTTAAAACTGTATACCTACGAGCAGTACTTC
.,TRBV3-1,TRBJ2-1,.,CASSRRLARERDEQFF,TGTGCCAGCAGCCGACGACTGGCGAGAGAACGGGATGAGCAGTTCTTC
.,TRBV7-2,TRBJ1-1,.,CASSPEAGIAEAFF,TGTGCCAGCAGCCCGGAGGCGGGGATCGCTGAAGCTTTCTTT
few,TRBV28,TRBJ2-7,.,CASSRPDRYEQYF,TGTGCCAGCAGTCGACCAGACAGGTACGAGCAGTACTTC